The 10 T cell receptor beta chains reported below all come from one sample, sequenced in a study of blood T cells in healthy people across ages. A second PCR of 7 to 11 cycles used a sample-barcoded 5' primer and a J-beta primer mix. TCRdb independently ran MiXCR on the 5' RACE reads; one entry per CDR3 protein. The sample has 750,000 to 950,000 distinct CDR3 sequences, 25% to 30% seen once. These data were also filed under a second study, of T cells of mothers and their children.

The source material was blood. The source of these receptors is a boy between 10 and 17 years old in good health.

This clonotype appeared a few times. The CDR3 coding sequence is TGTGCCAGCAGCTTGGTAGGGGGACAGGCCTACGAGCAGTACTTC. Translated: CASSLVGGQAYEQYF. V gene TRBV5-6 combines with J gene TRBJ2-5, with 8 nucleotides matching TRBD1. The DNA end favors TRBJ2-7, so the J call may be wrong. Germline V gene data show CDR1 as SGHDT and CDR2 as YYEEEE. This CDR3 is 15 amino acids long.

In its sample, this clonotype was seen a few times. The V gene is TRBV3-1, the J gene TRBJ1-1, with 7 bases identical to TRBD1. The V segment lost 1 base and the J segment 8 bases; nucleotides outside the gene matches: 1. This CDR3 region has 12 residues. Per germline, CDR1 LGHDT and CDR2 YNNKEL (reference sequence). The CDR3 reads CASSQVGGEAFF. In nucleotides, the CDR3 is TGTGCCAGCAGCCAAGTAGGGGGCGAAGCTTTCTTT.

Only a few counts were recorded for this clonotype. The gene calls are TRBV4-1 and TRBJ2-4; D may be TRBD2 (5 bases). Germline V lookup: CDR1 MGHRA, CDR2 YSYEKL. V lost 4 bases and J 4 bases, leaving 11 bases between the germline ends. This CDR3 is 14 amino acids long. The CDR3 here is CASSPVGGKNIQYF. The CDR3 region has the DNA TGCGCCAGCAGCCCCGTCGGAGGAAAAAACATTCAGTACTTC.

A note on this clonotype: One junction end does not reproduce the germline sequence, and a read error may be involved. The chain uses TRBV28 and TRBJ2-5; no clear D. The CDR3 runs to 13 residues. Looked up from germline, CDR1 is MDHEN and CDR2 is SYDVKM. The CDR3 region is CANSDRVGETQCF. As DNA, the CDR3 is TGTGCCAACTCAGATAGGGTCGGAGAGACCCAGTGCTTC.

In this sample, this clonotype turned up a few times. The V gene is TRBV2, the J gene TRBJ2-7, with D possibly being TRBD1 (6 bases). Germline V gene sequence: CDR1 SNHLY, CDR2 FYNNEI. This CDR3 contains 16 residues. V lost 4 bases, J lost 0 bases, and 16 bases lay in between. CDR3 DNA: TGTGCCAGCAGTGGAGGCAGGGGTCTTGTCTCCTACGAGCAGTACTTC. Translated: CASSGGRGLVSYEQYF.

This clonotype was detected only a few times. This chain links TRBV5-1 with TRBJ1-1; D is uncertain. Germline values: CDR1 SGHRS, CDR2 YFSETQ. This CDR3 is 12 amino acids long. Trimming left V 8 bases short and J 6 bases short, with 14 bases between. In DNA, the CDR3 is TGCGCCAGTGTGGGTCTCTCCTCTGAAGCTTTCTTT. This sequence encodes CASVGLSSEAFF.

V is TRBV10-3 and J is TRBJ2-5; 9 bases line up with TRBD1. The DNA matches TRBJ2-7 better at its end, which makes the J call doubtful. Germline-derived CDR1 and CDR2 are ENHRY and SYGVKD. The CDR3 is 15 amino acids. The CDR3 DNA reads TGTGCCATCAGTGGAAGGGACAGGGTTACCTACGAGCAGTACTTC. Its translation: CAISGRDRVTYEQYF.

This clonotype was seen a few times. The chain has TRBV7-3 and TRBJ2-5, with TRBD1 as a possible D gene (6 bases). The CDR3 sequence is 15 residues long. V was trimmed by 3 bases and J by 3 bases, leaving 14 bases between them. Germline V gene data show CDR1 as SGHTA and CDR2 as FQGTGA. In DNA, the CDR3 is TGTGCCAGCAGCTTCGGTGGGGGCTCGGAAGAGACCCAGTACTTC. It yields the protein CASSFGGGSEETQYF. Full variable domain (outside the CDR3, taken from reference TRBV7-3 and TRBJ2-5): GAGVSQTPSNKVTEKGKYVELRCDPISGHTALYWYRQSLGQGPEFLIYFQGTGAADDSGLPNDRFFAVRPEGSVSTLKIQRTERGDSAVYLCASSFGGGSEETQYFGPGTRLLVL.

This clonotype came up a few times. At one end the junction does not follow the germline gene, possibly because of a read error. This chain links TRBV20-1 with TRBJ2-5; D is possibly TRBD1 (6 bases). Germline V CDR1 and CDR2: DFQATT, SNEGSKA (reference sequence). The CDR3 loop spans 15 amino acids. The chain's CDR3 is CSARARKNRDETQYF. The CDR3 DNA follows: TGCAGTGCAAGAGCCCGAAAAAACAGGGACGAGACCCAGTACTTC.

V is TRBV18 and J is TRBJ2-5; a possible D gene is TRBD2 (5 bases). Germline V gives CDR1 KGHSH, CDR2 LQKENI. This CDR3 region has 14 residues. Trimming pared 0 bases from V and 5 bases from J, leaving 10 bases between. The CDR3 region is CASSPPAAWETQYF. In nucleotides, the CDR3 is TGTGCCAGCTCACCACCAGCGGCTTGGGAGACCCAGTACTTC.